The source of this T cell receptor beta chain is a study of cytomegalovirus exposure and HLA in healthy donors. The wider study: The same platform as the roughly 700 first-cohort repertoires was used for the 130 or so validation repertoires, a later analysis reported.

Germline V CDR1 and CDR2: MNHEY, SMNVEV (reference sequence). This CDR3 contains 16 residues. The ends were cut back, 6 bases at V and 2 bases at J, with 19 bases in the middle. Only in-frame clones appear in the TCRdb table, and some are missing; sequencing was by immunoSEQ multiplex PCR. The profile shows roughly 80,000 clones, 90% to 95% of them singletons. Notes on this clone: Its target is unknown.

Notes on the study in general: In vitro checks showed that three CMV-associated chains really do target CMV antigens. Accounts indicate the classifier identified cytomegalovirus status with strong specificity and sensitivity. Cytomegalovirus association was assigned to about 150 TCR beta chains.

What was sequenced was PBMCs. The V and J genes are TRBV27 and TRBJ1-2, with a weak D call TRBD1 (6 bases). This clonotype was obtained from a man between 18 and 29 years old in good health and CMV-seronegative. CDR3 in amino acids: CASSIKQGTGNYGYTF. The CDR3 coding sequence is TGTGCCAGCAGCATAAAACAGGGTACAGGCAACTATGGCTACACCTTC.